A single sample is the source of the 2 T cell receptor beta chains below, sequenced in a study of long-term antiretroviral therapy in people with HIV. The immunoSEQ assay was v3.0, run at survey level. Repertoires were generated with immunoSEQ multiplex PCR, while TCRdb's copy carries only in-frame clones and drops some. The sample yields tens of thousands of clones, more than 85% seen once. Sequenced here: unsorted PBMCs, sampled 7.6 years after starting antiretroviral therapy. The receptor set was obtained from a woman aged 40 to 50 with HIV.

V gene TRBV15 combines with J gene TRBJ1-1; D is undetermined. V lost 3 bases, J lost 1 base, and 15 bases lay in between. Germline V gene data show CDR1 as LNHNV and CDR2 as YYDKDF (reference sequence). There are 16 residues in the CDR3. The CDR3 is CATSRDPHSPNTEAFF. DNA of the CDR3: TGTGCCACCAGCAGGGACCCGCACTCTCCGAACACTGAAGCTTTCTTT.

This clone was counted a few times. The CDR3 nucleotides read TGTGCCAGCAGTTCCCGGGACAGGGGGCGCTACGAGCAGTACTTC. Translated: CASSSRDRGRYEQYF. The chain recombines TRBV6-5 with TRBJ2-7; 12 bases are a match to TRBD1. The CDR3 consists of 15 residues. V was pared by 4 bases and J by 3 bases, with 4 bases of the junction left unmatched. In germline, CDR1 is MNHEY, CDR2 SVGAGI.